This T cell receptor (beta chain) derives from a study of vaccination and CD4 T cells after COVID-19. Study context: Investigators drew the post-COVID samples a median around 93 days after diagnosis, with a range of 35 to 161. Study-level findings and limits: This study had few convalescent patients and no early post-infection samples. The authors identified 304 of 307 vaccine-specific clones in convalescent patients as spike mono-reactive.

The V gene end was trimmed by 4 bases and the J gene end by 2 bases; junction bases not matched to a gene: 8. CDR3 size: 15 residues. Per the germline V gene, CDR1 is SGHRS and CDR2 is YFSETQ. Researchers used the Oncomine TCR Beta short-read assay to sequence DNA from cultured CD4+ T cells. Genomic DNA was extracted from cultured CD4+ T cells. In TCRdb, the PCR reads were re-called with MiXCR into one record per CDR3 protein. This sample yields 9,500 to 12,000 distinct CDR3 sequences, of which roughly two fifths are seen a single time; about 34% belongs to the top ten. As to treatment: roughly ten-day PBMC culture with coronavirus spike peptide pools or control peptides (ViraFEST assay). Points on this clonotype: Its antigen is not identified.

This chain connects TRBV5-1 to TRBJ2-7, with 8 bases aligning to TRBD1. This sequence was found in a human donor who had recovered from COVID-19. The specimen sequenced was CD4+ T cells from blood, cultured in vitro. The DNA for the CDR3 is TGCGCCAGCAGCCCGGACGGACAGGGTCCCTACGAGCAGTACTTC. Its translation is CASSPDGQGPYEQYF. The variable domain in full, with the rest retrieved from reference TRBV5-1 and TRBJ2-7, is KAGVTQTPRYLIKTRGQQVTLSCSPISGHRSVSWYQQTPGQGLQFLFEYFSETQRNKGNFPGRFSGRQFSNSRSEMNVSTLELGDSALYLCASSPDGQGPYEQYFGPGTRLTVT.